This entry is about one T cell receptor (beta chain). Its antigen is not identified. This CDR3 comprises 13 residues. Per germline, CDR1 SGHRS and CDR2 YFSETQ. V was trimmed by 0 bases and J by 13 bases, leaving 14 bases between them. This PCR relied on a set of 60 Vbeta primers and 13 Jbeta primers. Sequencing was performed with immunoSEQ multiplex PCR; in TCRdb, only in-frame clones are kept and a portion is missing. The data contain about 99,000 clones, around three quarters of them singletons. The data are from a study of cytomegalovirus exposure and HLA in healthy donors. Findings of the study overall: A later analysis revealed that TCR association rates differed between HLA loci, peaking at DRB1 and bottoming out at HLA-C. An assumption of roughly uniform sequencing depth across donors underlay the presence/absence analyses. Cytomegalovirus association was listed for 164 TCR beta chains.

This sequence joins TRBV5-1 and TRBJ2-4; D might be TRBD1 (5 bases). The receptor comes from a man over 45 in good health and CMV-seropositive. The sequenced sample consisted of PBMCs. CDR3: CASSLDSRAEQYF. The CDR3 DNA reads as TGCGCCAGCAGCTTGGACTCCAGGGCAGAGCAGTACTTC.